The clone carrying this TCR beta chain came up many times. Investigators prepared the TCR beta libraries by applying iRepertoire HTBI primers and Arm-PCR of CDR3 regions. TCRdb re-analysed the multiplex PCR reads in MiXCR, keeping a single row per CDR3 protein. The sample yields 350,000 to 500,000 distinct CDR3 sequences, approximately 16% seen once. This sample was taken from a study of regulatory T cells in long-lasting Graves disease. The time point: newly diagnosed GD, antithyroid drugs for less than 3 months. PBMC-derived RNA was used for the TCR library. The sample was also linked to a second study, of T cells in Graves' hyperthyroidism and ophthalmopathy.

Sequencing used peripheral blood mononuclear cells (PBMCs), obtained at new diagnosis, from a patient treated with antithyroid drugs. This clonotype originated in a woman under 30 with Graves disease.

CDR3 DNA sequence: TGTGCCAGCAGCTTCCGGACTAGCGGGAGGGGGGATGAGCAGTTCTTC. This codes for CASSFRTSGRGDEQFF. The chain joins TRBV7-2 to TRBJ2-1; 15 bases are shared with TRBD2. CDR3 size: 16 residues. Unmatched junction bases numbered 5, after V lost 3 bases and J lost 8 bases. The V gene's germline CDR1 is SGHTA and CDR2 FQGNSA.